A single sample is the source of the 8 T cell receptor beta chains below, sequenced in a study of shared clonotypes between healthy human individuals. This table comes from immunoSEQ multiplex PCR, and its TCRdb copy is limited to in-frame clones, with some not included. The data contain over 400,000 clones, around 73% of them singletons. Sequenced sample: PBMCs. Receptor source: a middle-aged woman in good health. Some clones in this sample may be carry-over from other donors' samples.

The V gene is TRBV5-1, the J gene TRBJ2-1; D possibly corresponds to TRBD2 (6 bases). V lost 2 bases to trimming and J lost 0 bases, with 9 bases between them. This CDR3 is built from 15 residues. Germline loops: CDR1 SGHRS, CDR2 YFSETQ. The DNA of the CDR3 is TGCGCCAGCAGCTTCGTAGCGGACTCCTACAATGAGCAGTTCTTC. This encodes CASSFVADSYNEQFF.

This chain's CDR3 is CASSLAGDRAGEQYF. The CDR3 DNA reads TGCGCCAGCAGCTTGGCGGGGGACAGGGCAGGCGAGCAGTACTTC. The genes are TRBV5-1 and TRBJ2-5; TRBD1 matches at 9 bases. TRBJ2-7 matches the DNA end more closely, so the J call is doubtful. This CDR3 has 15 amino acids. Germline V gene data show CDR1 as SGHRS and CDR2 as YFSETQ.

About this clone itself: This likely traces to a read error, being one base from a far larger clone. V usage is TRBV15 and J usage is TRBJ1-1, with D unclear. This CDR3 has 14 amino acids. CDR1 is LNHNV and CDR2 is YYDKDF in the germline V gene (reference sequence). CDR3 nucleotide sequence: TGTGCCACCAGCAGCCCCTTAGGAGGGCAGAAAGCTTCCTTT. It yields the protein CATSSPLGGQKASF. The full variable domain, completed using reference TRBV15 and TRBJ1-1, is DAMVIQNPRYQVTQFGKPVTLSCSQTLNHNVMYWYQQKSSQAPKLLFHYYDKDFNNEADTPDNFQSRRPNTSFCFLDIRSPGLGDTAMYLCATSSPLGGQKASFGQGTRLTVV.

The chain employs TRBV10-1 and TRBJ1-5; D gene unclear. This CDR3 comprises 15 residues. With 1 base removed from V and 3 bases from J, the gap between germline ends came to 10 bases. Looked up from germline, CDR1 is WNHNN and CDR2 is SYGVQD (reference sequence). The CDR3 coding sequence is TGCGCCAGCAGTGAGTTGCGGCAGAACAATCAGCCCCAGCATTTT. This codes for CASSELRQNNQPQHF.

Turning to this clone: A read error likely explains this, since a far larger clone differs by one base. V is TRBV11-3 and J is TRBJ1-1; D unresolved. The CDR3 contains 13 residues. From germline, CDR1 is SGHNT and CDR2 YENEEA. Here the CDR3 reads CAGSPDMNTEAFF. CDR3 DNA: TGTGCCGGCAGCCCTGACATGAACACTGAAGCTTTCTTT.

The rearrangement uses TRBV29-1 and TRBJ2-4, with D perhaps matching TRBD2 (6 bases). The germline V gene encodes CDR1 SQVTM and CDR2 ANQGSEA. This CDR3 contains 11 residues. Trimming stripped 6 bases from V and 5 bases from J, with 8 bases between. The CDR3 region has the DNA TGCAGCGTGGGGGAGGAAAACATTCAGTACTTC. This sequence encodes CSVGEENIQYF.

This chain joins TRBV28 and TRBJ1-1; possibly TRBD1 for D (5 bases). The CDR3 is 13 amino acids. V lost 6 bases, J lost 0 bases, and 8 bases lay in between. Germline assignment: CDR1 MDHEN and CDR2 SYDVKM. CDR3 protein: CASRLTVNTEAFF. The CDR3 DNA follows: TGTGCCAGCAGATTGACAGTGAACACTGAAGCTTTCTTT.

The J gene is TRBJ2-7, the V gene TRBV7-2, with D unresolved. The length of the CDR3 is 14 residues. Between the trimmed V and J ends, which lost 4 bases and 5 bases, there was a span of 15 bases. CDR1 is SGHTA and CDR2 is FQGNSA in the germline V gene. The CDR3 region is CASSSGPLPNEQYF. Here the CDR3 DNA reads TGTGCCAGCAGCTCGGGCCCCCTGCCGAACGAGCAGTACTTC.